What follows is one T cell receptor (beta chain) and its context. No antigen is known for it. Base qualities are not recorded, but no much larger clone differs from it by a single base. Libraries were constructed by PCR. The sample was run on an Illumina HiSeq 2500. Molecular barcoding was employed in the preparation of TCR libraries, with unique molecular identifiers being used to normalize TCRbeta repertoire quantification. The public sequencing data were trimmed at Q25 with fastp and processed into clonotypes with MiXCR by TCRdb, which kept only in-frame beta chains. A single entry per CDR3 protein holds the most common genes and DNA from its merged rows. This sample gives around 110,000 distinct CDR3 sequences in total; over 9% of them show up just once. The ten most abundant clones make up 34% of the sample. This sample is drawn from a study of T-cell reconstitution after alpha-beta-depleted transplantation in children (dated by TCRdb to about 2016). Turning to the overall study: The study quantitatively tracked T-cell immune reconstitution after TCRalphabeta/CD19-depleted allogeneic hematopoietic cell transplantation in children using TCR repertoire profiling.

V is shortened by 3 bases, J by 4 bases, and the region joining them spans 19 bases. Including cysteine and phenylalanine, the CDR3 has 16 amino acids. Only the CDR3 DNA stays, 48 bases, in frame from base 1. CDR1 SGHRS and CDR2 YFSETQ were looked up in the germline V gene. The sample's treatment or condition label, in plain terms: allogeneic hematopoietic cell transplantation with graft depleted of TCRalphabeta T cells and CD19 B cells. TCRalphabeta/CD19-depleted allogeneic hematopoietic cell grafts were given to the transplant recipients, all of whom were children. The study at large found these results: About two months after transplant, the apparently early recovery of alphabetaT-cell counts reportedly depended on just several hundred clones that had expanded rapidly and came from non-depleted graft cells. In some patients, high TCRbeta diversity at day 60 was attributed to recipient T cells and intrathymic progenitors that had survived conditioning. Hyperexpanded clone frequencies declined over subsequent months; after one year, T-cell counts and TCRbeta diversity were mostly attributed to newly produced T cells.

This specimen was PBMCs, taken before TCRalphabeta/CD19-depleted stem cell transplant. The receptor was isolated from a boy aged 2-15 years with acute lymphoblastic leukemia, due to receive a stem cell transplant. The chain links TRBV5-1 with TRBJ1-2, with an unclear D gene assignment. The DNA reads TGCGCCAGCAGCTCTGGGGTGGGGTTGGAAGTCTATGGCTACACCTTC. Its product reads: CASSSGVGLEVYGYTF.